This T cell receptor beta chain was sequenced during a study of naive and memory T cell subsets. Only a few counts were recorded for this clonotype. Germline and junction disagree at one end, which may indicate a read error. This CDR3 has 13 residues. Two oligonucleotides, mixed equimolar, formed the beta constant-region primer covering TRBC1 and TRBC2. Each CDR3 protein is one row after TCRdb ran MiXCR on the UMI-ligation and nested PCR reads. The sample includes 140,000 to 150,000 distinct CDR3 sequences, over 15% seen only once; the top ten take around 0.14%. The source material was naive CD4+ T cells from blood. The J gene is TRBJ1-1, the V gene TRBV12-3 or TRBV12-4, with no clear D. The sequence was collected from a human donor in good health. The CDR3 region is CASSFGGVSEAFF. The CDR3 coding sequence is TGTGCCAGCAGTTTCGGTGGAGTTTCTGAAGCCTTCTTT.